Following are 29 T cell receptor beta chains from one sample sequenced in a study of identical twins. TCRdb re-derived calls from the 5' RACE reads in MiXCR, one entry per CDR3 protein. The sample has about 570,000 distinct CDR3 sequences, approximately 9.6% seen once; the top ten hold more than 2.5%. In addition, the sample was reused for a study of yellow fever vaccine responses in identical twins.

Sequencing input: PBMCs. The source of these receptors is a woman aged 18-30 years in good health.

CDR3 DNA: TGTGCCAGCAGCTCCGGGACACGGGTTTTCAATGAGCAGTTCTTC. Encoded protein: CASSSGTRVFNEQFF. This sequence joins TRBV5-6 and TRBJ2-1, with D perhaps matching TRBD1 (6 bases). CDR1 and CDR2 (germline): SGHDT, YYEEEE. The V and J ends lost 3 bases and 6 bases respectively, with 16 bases between them. The CDR3 runs 15 residues.

This clonotype was seen repeatedly, ten times or more. The V call is TRBV7-2, the J call TRBJ2-3; no firm D call. CDR3 length equals 14 residues. Germline V CDR1 and CDR2: SGHTA, FQGNSA. V shed 1 base and J shed 5 bases, with 10 bases lying between them. Here the CDR3 DNA reads TGTGCCAGCAGCTTAGAACGGAAGGGAGATACGCAGTATTTT. This codes for CASSLERKGDTQYF.

This clonotype has a count of ten or more. The chain is built from TRBV20-1 and TRBJ2-7; TRBD1 might be the D (6 bases). The germline CDR1 and CDR2 sequences are DFQATT and SNEGSKA (reference sequence). V gave up 5 bases and J gave up 3 bases, with 14 bases separating them. The CDR3 loop spans 13 amino acids. The CDR3, as DNA: TGCAGTGCTGGAAGGGACACCGACTACGAGCAGTACTTC. This gives the protein CSAGRDTDYEQYF.

This clonotype was counted only a few times. The V call is TRBV5-1, the J call TRBJ2-7; maybe TRBD1 (6 bases). V lost 4 bases, J lost 1 base, and 18 bases lay in between. The CDR3 has 16 amino acids. CDR1 is SGHRS and CDR2 is YFSETQ in the germline V gene. This CDR3 reads CASSLIQGITSYEQYF. The CDR3 DNA reads TGCGCCAGCAGCCTCATTCAGGGGATTACTTCCTACGAGCAGTACTTC.

The sample holds a few counts of this clonotype. J is TRBJ2-2 and V is TRBV9; D remains ambiguous. The CDR3 is 14 amino acids. Trimming shortened V by 6 bases and J by 6 bases, and 15 bases separated the two germline ends. Germline-derived CDR1 and CDR2 are SGDLS and YYNGEE. The CDR3 DNA is TGTGCCAGCACCAGAAGTCGTGTCTCCGGGGAGCTGTTTTTT. The encoded protein is CASTRSRVSGELFF.

This clonotype appeared a few times. This sequence joins TRBV15 and TRBJ2-2, with D perhaps matching TRBD1 or TRBD2 (6 bases each). CDR3 length: 18 amino acids. The V and J ends lost 5 bases and 2 bases respectively, with 21 bases between them. The V gene's germline CDR1 is LNHNV and CDR2 YYDKDF (reference sequence). Here the CDR3 DNA reads TGTGCCACCAGCGGCTTCCCTTCGGGGGCCGCTAACACCGGGGAGCTGTTTTTT. It yields the protein CATSGFPSGAANTGELFF.

This clonotype has at least ten counts. This rearrangement joins TRBV14 to TRBJ2-1, with D possibly matching TRBD2 (5 bases). Trimming took off 10 bases at V and 2 bases at J, with 18 bases between the two ends. The CDR3 is 15 residues long. Germline CDR1 SGHDN, CDR2 FVKESK. CDR3 sequence (DNA): TGTGCCACCAGATACGTAGCGACCCCCTACAATGAGCAGTTCTTC. Its protein product is CATRYVATPYNEQFF.

This clonotype was observed a handful of times. The chain couples TRBV3-1 to TRBJ2-1; D unresolved. CDR1 LGHDT and CDR2 YNNKEL come from the germline V gene (reference sequence). CDR3 length: 13 residues. Trimming cost V 4 bases and J 3 bases, with 7 bases left between them. The CDR3 sequence: CASSPRHYNEQFF. For the CDR3, the DNA is TGTGCCAGCAGCCCCCGACACTACAATGAGCAGTTCTTC.

This clonotype was observed a handful of times. The chain employs TRBV11-1 and TRBJ2-6; D ambiguous. V lost 3 bases and J lost 0, with 12 bases in between. CDR1 is SGHAT and CDR2 is FQDESV in the germline V gene (reference sequence). This CDR3 is 17 amino acids long. The CDR3 nucleotides are TGTGCCAGCAGCTTCGAAGATTCGAACTCTGGGGCCAACGTCCTGACTTTC. This translates into CASSFEDSNSGANVLTF.

The chain uses TRBV28 and TRBJ2-1; D gene ambiguous. V was cut by 2 bases and J by 4 bases, with 12 bases left in between. CDR1 is MDHEN, CDR2 SYDVKM, per germline. The CDR3 totals 15 residues. In nucleotides, the CDR3 is TGTGCCAGCAGTTTAATCAAGGGCGGTTACAATGAGCAGTTCTTC. Protein sequence: CASSLIKGGYNEQFF.

The rearrangement joins TRBV30 to TRBJ2-7, with 11 nucleotides matching TRBD1. Trimming at V came to 0 bases and at J to 0 bases, leaving 1 base not matched to a gene. This CDR3 spans 15 amino acids. Per the germline V gene, CDR1 is GTSNPN and CDR2 is SVGIG (reference sequence). The CDR3: CAWSVGTGGSYEQYF. The CDR3 nucleotides read TGTGCCTGGAGTGTAGGGACAGGGGGCTCCTACGAGCAGTACTTC.

This clonotype has a count of ten or more. The V gene is TRBV4-2, the J gene TRBJ2-3, with TRBD1 matching over 12 bases. Losses at the gene ends were 1 base for V and 4 bases for J; bases not matched to a gene: 6. Germline V CDR1 and CDR2: LGHNA, YNFKEQ. This CDR3 comprises 17 residues. This CDR3 is CASSQGSGTGGPDTQYF. Written as DNA, the CDR3 is TGTGCCAGCAGCCAAGGATCCGGGACAGGGGGCCCAGATACGCAGTATTTT.

This chain connects TRBV12-3 or TRBV12-4 to TRBJ2-2; 7 nucleotides agree with TRBD2. The CDR3 spans 14 residues. Germline trimming cut 6 bases from V and 6 bases from J; bases unmatched to any gene: 7. The DNA of the CDR3 is TGTGCCAGCAGCCTAGCGGCAAAGGCCGGGGAGCTGTTTTTT. Protein: CASSLAAKAGELFF.

This clonotype appeared a few times. The chain employs TRBV28 and TRBJ2-3, with 8 bases matching TRBD2. This CDR3 contains 18 residues. V trimming: 5 bases; J trimming: 0 bases; junction bases outside the gene matches: 13. CDR1 and CDR2 (germline): MDHEN, SYDVKM. The DNA of the CDR3 is TGTGCCAGCAGTGTCCCGCCGTGGTTAGCGGGAAGCACAGATACGCAGTATTTT. This translates into CASSVPPWLAGSTDTQYF.

This clonotype was seen ten or more times. This chain connects TRBV6-5 to TRBJ2-5; D not certain. Germline V CDR1 and CDR2: MNHEY, SVGAGI. V was clipped by 4 bases and J by 3 bases, with 15 bases between them. The CDR3 is 15 residues long. The CDR3 reads CASSLGWRYEETQYF. The DNA of the CDR3 is TGTGCCAGCAGTTTGGGTTGGCGATACGAAGAGACCCAGTACTTC.

The chain joins TRBV4-3 to TRBJ2-7; D is perhaps TRBD2 (6 bases). V was shortened by 4 bases and J by 7 bases, with 14 bases between the two germline ends. The germline V gene encodes CDR1 LGHNA and CDR2 YSLEER. The CDR3 has 13 amino acids. For the CDR3, the DNA is TGCGCCAGCAGCCGGTCATCCCGGGAGGAGCAGTACTTC. Amino acids: CASSRSSREEQYF.

This chain uses TRBV7-9 with TRBJ2-1; possibly TRBD2 for D (7 bases). From germline, CDR1 is SEHNR and CDR2 FQNEAQ (reference sequence). V was clipped by 6 bases and J by 1 base, with 16 bases between them. The CDR3 sequence is 16 residues long. CDR3 amino acids: CASSGGAGRSYNEQFF. CDR3 nucleotides: TGTGCCAGCAGTGGGGGGGCGGGGCGTTCCTACAATGAGCAGTTCTTC.

This clonotype was observed many times. This chain links TRBV20-1 with TRBJ1-1; D may be TRBD1 (5 bases). CDR1 and CDR2 from the germline V gene are DFQATT and SNEGSKA (reference sequence). The CDR3 is 14 residues long. Trimming removed 0 bases at V and 4 bases at J, with 12 bases between. In nucleotides, the CDR3 is TGCAGTGCTAGAGATCCAGGCGACAGCACTGAAGCTTTCTTT. It specifies CSARDPGDSTEAFF.

This clonotype was counted ten times or more. V usage is TRBV5-1 and J usage is TRBJ2-7, with 7 bases fitting TRBD2. The J segment lost 5 bases and the V segment lost 4 bases, leaving 15 bases of the junction unmatched. In germline, CDR1 is SGHRS, CDR2 YFSETQ. This CDR3 comprises 16 residues. CDR3 loop: CASSPGLGGVLDEQYF. CDR3 in DNA: TGCGCCAGCAGCCCGGGACTGGGGGGGGTCCTGGACGAGCAGTACTTC.

This clonotype was seen a handful of times. The chain combines TRBV7-2 with TRBJ2-7, with D possibly TRBD1 on 5 matching bases. Trimming removed 5 bases from V and 0 bases from J, with 14 bases in between. Germline CDR1 reads SGHTA; CDR2 reads FQGNSA. The CDR3 spans 15 residues. The CDR3 sequence: CASSIKGDSSYEQYF. CDR3 in DNA: TGTGCCAGCAGCATAAAAGGGGATTCCTCCTACGAGCAGTACTTC. The entire variable domain, with the rest obtained from reference TRBV7-2 and TRBJ2-7, is as follows: GAGVSQSPSNKVTEKGKDVELRCDPISGHTALYWYRQSLGQGLEFLIYFQGNSAPDKSGLPSDRFSAERTGGSVSTLTIQRTQQEDSAVYLCASSIKGDSSYEQYFGPGTRLTVT.

This clonotype appeared many times. V and J are TRBV3-1 and TRBJ2-5; no clear D gene. V was cut by 1 base and J by 5 bases, with 14 bases left in between. CDR3 length: 15 residues. Germline-derived CDR1 and CDR2 are LGHDT and YNNKEL (reference sequence). The CDR3 region is CASSQVTRVGETQYF. CDR3 nucleotides: TGTGCCAGCAGCCAAGTTACACGGGTAGGGGAGACCCAGTACTTC.

This clonotype has only a few counts. V gene TRBV6-1 combines with J gene TRBJ2-5; 7 nucleotides agree with TRBD2. There are 13 residues in the CDR3. With V trimmed by 6 bases and J by 7 bases, 8 bases remained unmatched. CDR1 is MNHNS and CDR2 is SASEGT in the germline V gene. The CDR3 protein is CASRTGTGGTQYF. CDR3 sequence (DNA): TGTGCCAGCAGGACCGGGACGGGGGGGACCCAGTACTTC.

In this sample, this clonotype turned up many times. The V gene is TRBV5-1, the J gene TRBJ2-7; TRBD1 matches 10 bases. Germline V CDR1 and CDR2: SGHRS, YFSETQ. V shed 0 bases and J 3 bases; nucleotides not matched to a gene: 3. This CDR3 has 15 residues. CDR3 nucleotide sequence: TGCGCCAGCAGCTTGGCCGGGACAGGGGTCTACGAGCAGTACTTC. Its protein product is CASSLAGTGVYEQYF.

Points on this clonotype: Sequence at one end of the junction differs from germline and may be a read error. This chain connects TRBV23-1 to TRBJ2-1; 10 nucleotides align to TRBD1. TRBV23-1 is filed as an ORF, its function uncertain. This CDR3 region has 18 residues. CDR3 sequence (DNA): TGCGCCATCAGTCAGAGCCGGGACAGGGGTTGTTCTTACAATGAGCAGTTCTTC. The encoded protein is CAISQSRDRGCSYNEQFF.

The CDR3 DNA reads TGTGCCGCGATCGGGACAGAGAACACTGAAGCTTTCTTT. Amino acid sequence: CAAIGTENTEAFF. The chain employs TRBV10-3 and TRBJ1-1; 7 bases are a match to TRBD1. The CDR3 totals 13 residues. Losses at the gene ends were 11 bases for V and 1 base for J; bases not matched to a gene: 7. Germline CDR1 ENHRY, CDR2 SYGVKD.

This clonotype was observed at least ten times. This sequence joins TRBV3-1 and TRBJ1-1; no firm D call. Germline V CDR1 and CDR2: LGHDT, YNNKEL (reference sequence). The length of the CDR3 is 14 residues. Trimming removed 6 bases from V and 1 base from J, with 12 bases in between. This CDR3 is CASSPRTGNTEAFF. The CDR3 region has the DNA TGTGCCAGCAGTCCCCGGACGGGGAACACTGAAGCTTTCTTT.

There are a few counts of this clonotype. This rearrangement joins TRBV5-1 to TRBJ2-5; maybe TRBD2 (5 bases). The CDR3 is 15 residues long. The germline V gene encodes CDR1 SGHRS and CDR2 YFSETQ. V was shortened by 2 bases and J by 0 bases, with 11 bases between the two germline ends. CDR3 nucleotides: TGCGCCAGCAGCTTCTGGACTGGCAACCAAGAGACCCAGTACTTC. Its protein product is CASSFWTGNQETQYF. The variable domain in full, with the rest retrieved from reference TRBV5-1 and TRBJ2-5, is KAGVTQTPRYLIKTRGQQVTLSCSPISGHRSVSWYQQTPGQGLQFLFEYFSETQRNKGNFPGRFSGRQFSNSRSEMNVSTLELGDSALYLCASSFWTGNQETQYFGPGTRLLVL.

The chain uses TRBV14 and TRBJ2-1; 12 nucleotides align to TRBD2. J was trimmed by 9 bases and V by 4 bases; bases with no gene match: 10. CDR1 and CDR2 (germline): SGHDN, FVKESK. This CDR3 has 16 amino acids. CDR3 nucleotides: TGTGCCAGCAGCCTCCGACTAGCGGGAGCAGGCGGTGAGCAGTTCTTC. It specifies CASSLRLAGAGGEQFF.

About this clonotype itself: A clone one base away is much larger, so this may be a read error. This chain uses TRBV27 with TRBJ2-2; D remains ambiguous. Trimming took off 3 bases at V and 0 bases at J, with 11 bases between the two ends. The CDR3 is 16 residues long. CDR1 and CDR2 (germline): MNHEY, SMNVEV (reference sequence). CDR3 DNA sequence: TGTGCCAGCAGTTTTACCCGGTCACCGAACACCGGGGAGCTGTTTTTT. This sequence encodes CASSFTRSPNTGELFF.